The T cell receptor beta chain under discussion was sequenced for a study of shared clonotypes between healthy human individuals. Profiling relied on immunoSEQ multiplex PCR, and the TCRdb table lists in-frame clones only, not all of them. Among around 990,000 clones listed, approximately 77% were seen once. The germline gives CDR1 LGHNA, CDR2 YSLEER. V shed 3 bases and J shed 3 bases, with 8 bases lying between them. This CDR3 is built from 14 residues. This clone has a count of ten or more. Its antigen is unidentified. Findings of the study overall: The naive CD4 repertoires of a few donors were compared, and roughly 5% of clonotypes were shared.

The sequence came from a man between 18 and 29 years old in good health. Some clones in this sample may be carry-over from other donors' samples. Sequences were obtained from memory CD4+ T cells from PBMCs. Described subset: CD45RA-negative fraction. The chain is built from TRBV4-3 and TRBJ1-4; tentatively, D is TRBD1 (5 bases). This chain's CDR3 is CASSHDSSNEKLFF. CDR3 bases: TGCGCCAGCAGCCACGACAGTTCTAATGAAAAACTGTTTTTT.